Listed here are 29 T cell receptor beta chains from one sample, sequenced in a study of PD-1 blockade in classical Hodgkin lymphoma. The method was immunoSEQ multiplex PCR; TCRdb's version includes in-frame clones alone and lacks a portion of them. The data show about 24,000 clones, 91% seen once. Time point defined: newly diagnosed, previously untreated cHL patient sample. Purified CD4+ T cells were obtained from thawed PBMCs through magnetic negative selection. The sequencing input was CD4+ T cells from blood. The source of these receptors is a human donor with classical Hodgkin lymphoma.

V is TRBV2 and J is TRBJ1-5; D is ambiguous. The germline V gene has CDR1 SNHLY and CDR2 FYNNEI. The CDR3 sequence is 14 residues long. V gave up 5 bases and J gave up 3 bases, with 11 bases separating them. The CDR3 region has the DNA TGTGCCAGCAGTTCCTCAGGCACCAATCAGCCCCAGCATTTT. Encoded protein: CASSSSGTNQPQHF.

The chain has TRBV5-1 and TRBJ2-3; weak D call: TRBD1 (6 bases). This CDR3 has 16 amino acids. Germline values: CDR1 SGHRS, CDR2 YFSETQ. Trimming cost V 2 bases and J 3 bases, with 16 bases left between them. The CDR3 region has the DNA TGCGCCAGCAGCTTTCGCCAGGGGTTTGTGACAGATACGCAGTATTTT. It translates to CASSFRQGFVTDTQYF.

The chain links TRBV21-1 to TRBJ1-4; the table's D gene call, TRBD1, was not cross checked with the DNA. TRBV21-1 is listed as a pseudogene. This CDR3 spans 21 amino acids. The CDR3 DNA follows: TGTGCCAGCAGCAAAGCTTGCAGGGGGCGGCGGAGTCGCTGGGGTAATGAAAAACTGTTTTTT. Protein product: CASSKACRGRRSRWGNEKLFF.

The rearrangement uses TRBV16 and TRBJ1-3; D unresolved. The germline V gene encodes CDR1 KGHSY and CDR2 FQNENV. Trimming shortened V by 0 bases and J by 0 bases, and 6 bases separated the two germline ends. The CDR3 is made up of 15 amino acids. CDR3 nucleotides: TGTGCCAGCAGCCAATCTCCAGGCTCTGGAAACACCATATATTTT. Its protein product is CASSQSPGSGNTIYF.

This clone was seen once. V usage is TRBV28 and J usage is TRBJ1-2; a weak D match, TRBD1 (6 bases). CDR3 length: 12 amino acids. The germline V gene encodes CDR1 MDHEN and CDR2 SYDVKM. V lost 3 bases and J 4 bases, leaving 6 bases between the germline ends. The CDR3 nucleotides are TGTGCCAGCAGTTTGACAGGCTATGGCTACACCTTC. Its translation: CASSLTGYGYTF.

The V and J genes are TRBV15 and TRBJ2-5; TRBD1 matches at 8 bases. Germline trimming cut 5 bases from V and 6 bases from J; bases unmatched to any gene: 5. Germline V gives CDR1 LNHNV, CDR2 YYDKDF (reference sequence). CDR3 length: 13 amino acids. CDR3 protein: CATSPDRVQTQYF. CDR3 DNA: TGTGCCACCAGCCCGGACAGGGTGCAGACCCAGTACTTC.

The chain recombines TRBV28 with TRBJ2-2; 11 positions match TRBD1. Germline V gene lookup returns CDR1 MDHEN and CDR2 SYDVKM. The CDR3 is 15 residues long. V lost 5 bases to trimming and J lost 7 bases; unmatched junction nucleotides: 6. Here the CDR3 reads CASSRTGGVVGELFF. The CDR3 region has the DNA TGTGCCAGCAGTCGGACAGGGGGCGTCGTCGGGGAGCTGTTTTTT.

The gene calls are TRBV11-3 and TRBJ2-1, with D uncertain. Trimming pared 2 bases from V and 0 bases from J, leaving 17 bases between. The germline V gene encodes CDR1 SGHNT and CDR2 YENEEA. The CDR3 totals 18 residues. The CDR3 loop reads CASSLSSPARSSYNEQFF. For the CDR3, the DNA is TGTGCCAGCAGCTTAAGCTCCCCAGCTAGGAGCTCCTACAATGAGCAGTTCTTC. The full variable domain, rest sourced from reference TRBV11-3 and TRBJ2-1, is EAGVVQSPRYKIIEKKQPVAFWCNPISGHNTLYWYLQNLGQGPELLIRYENEEAVDDSQLPKDRFSAERLKGVDSTLKIQPAELGDSAVYLCASSLSSPARSSYNEQFFGPGTRLTVL.

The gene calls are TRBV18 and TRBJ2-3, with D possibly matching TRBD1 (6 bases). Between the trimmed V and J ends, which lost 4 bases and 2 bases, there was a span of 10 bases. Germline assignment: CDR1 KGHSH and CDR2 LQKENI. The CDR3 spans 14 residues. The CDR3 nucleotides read TGTGCCAGCTCACACAGGGAGCCCACAGATACGCAGTATTTT. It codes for CASSHREPTDTQYF.

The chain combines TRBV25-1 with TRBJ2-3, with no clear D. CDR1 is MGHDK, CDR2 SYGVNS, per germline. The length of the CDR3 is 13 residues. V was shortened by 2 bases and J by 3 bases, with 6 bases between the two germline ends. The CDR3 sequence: CASSEPSTDTQYF. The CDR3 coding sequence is TGTGCCAGCAGTGAACCGTCAACAGATACGCAGTATTTT.

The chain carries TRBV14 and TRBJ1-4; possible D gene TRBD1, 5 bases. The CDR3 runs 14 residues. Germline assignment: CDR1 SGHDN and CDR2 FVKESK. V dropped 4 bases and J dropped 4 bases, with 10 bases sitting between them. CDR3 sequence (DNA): TGTGCCAGCAGCCGTCGGGGGGGTAATGAAAAACTGTTTTTT. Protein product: CASSRRGGNEKLFF. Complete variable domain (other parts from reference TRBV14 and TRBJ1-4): EAGVTQFPSHSVIEKGQTVTLRCDPISGHDNLYWYRRVMGKEIKFLLHFVKESKQDESGMPNNRFLAERTGGTYSTLKVQPAELEDSGVYFCASSRRGGNEKLFFGSGTQLSVL.

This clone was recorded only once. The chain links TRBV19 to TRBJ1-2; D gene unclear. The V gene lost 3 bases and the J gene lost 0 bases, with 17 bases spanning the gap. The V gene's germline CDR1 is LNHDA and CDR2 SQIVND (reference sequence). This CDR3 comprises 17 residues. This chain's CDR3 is CASSIRGPPESNYGYTF. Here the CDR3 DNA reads TGTGCCAGTAGTATTAGAGGGCCGCCAGAATCTAACTATGGCTACACCTTC.

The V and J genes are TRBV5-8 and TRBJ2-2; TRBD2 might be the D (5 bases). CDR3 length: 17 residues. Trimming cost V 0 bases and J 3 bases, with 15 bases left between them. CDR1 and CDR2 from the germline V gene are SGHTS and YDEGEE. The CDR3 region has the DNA TGTGCCAGCAGCTTGGCCCGTCTAGCAGTAGACACCGGGGAGCTGTTTTTT. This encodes CASSLARLAVDTGELFF.

CDR3: CASNAGTANTGELFF. CDR3 in DNA: TGCGCCAGCAACGCCGGGACAGCGAACACCGGGGAGCTGTTTTTT. The V and J genes are TRBV10-2 and TRBJ2-2; the match to TRBD1 covers 7 bases. CDR1 and CDR2 from the germline V gene are WSHSY and SAAADI. Trimming cost V 7 bases and J 0 bases; bases outside gene matches: 5. The length of the CDR3 is 15 residues.

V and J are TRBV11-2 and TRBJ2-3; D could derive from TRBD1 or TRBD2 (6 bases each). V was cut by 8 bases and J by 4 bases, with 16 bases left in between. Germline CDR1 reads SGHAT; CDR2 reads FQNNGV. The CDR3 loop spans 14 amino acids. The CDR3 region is CASRRSGGPDTQYF. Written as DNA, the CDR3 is TGTGCCAGCCGACGGTCCGGGGGCCCAGATACGCAGTATTTT.

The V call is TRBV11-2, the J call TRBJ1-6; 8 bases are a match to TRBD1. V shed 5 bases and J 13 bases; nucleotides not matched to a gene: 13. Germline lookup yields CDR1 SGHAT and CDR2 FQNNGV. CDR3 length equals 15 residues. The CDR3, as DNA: TGTGCCAGCAGCGCGGACAGGGCTTCCGTGGGTCCCCTCCACTTT. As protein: CASSADRASVGPLHF.

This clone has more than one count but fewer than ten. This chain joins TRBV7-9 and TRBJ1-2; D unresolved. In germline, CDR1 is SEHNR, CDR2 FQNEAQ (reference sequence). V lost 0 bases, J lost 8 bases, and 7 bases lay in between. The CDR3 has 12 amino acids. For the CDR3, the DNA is TGTGCCAGCAGCTTAGCGACGAAGGGCTACACCTTC. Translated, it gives CASSLATKGYTF.

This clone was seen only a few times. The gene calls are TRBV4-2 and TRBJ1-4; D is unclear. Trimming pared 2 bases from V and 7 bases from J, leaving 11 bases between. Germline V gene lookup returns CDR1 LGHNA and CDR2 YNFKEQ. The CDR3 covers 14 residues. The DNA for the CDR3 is TGTGCCAGCAGCCAATTTTGGACGGGTGAAAAACTGTTTTTT. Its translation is CASSQFWTGEKLFF.

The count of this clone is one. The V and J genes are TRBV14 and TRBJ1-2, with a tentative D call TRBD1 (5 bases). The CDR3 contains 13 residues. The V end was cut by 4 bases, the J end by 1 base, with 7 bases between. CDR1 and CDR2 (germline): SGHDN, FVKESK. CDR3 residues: CASSPGLNYGYTF. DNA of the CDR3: TGTGCCAGCAGCCCGGGACTTAACTATGGCTACACCTTC.

Here the CDR3 DNA reads TGTGCCAGCAGAACCCCAGGTGAAAAACTGTTTTTT. The encoded protein is CASRTPGEKLFF. The V gene is TRBV28, the J gene TRBJ1-4; no firm D call. The CDR3 consists of 12 residues. Germline CDR1 reads MDHEN; CDR2 reads SYDVKM. The V end lost 6 bases, the J end lost 7 bases, and 9 bases lay between the germline ends. Complete variable domain (other parts from reference TRBV28 and TRBJ1-4): DVKVTQSSRYLVKRTGEKVFLECVQDMDHENMFWYRQDPGLGLRLIYFSYDVKMKEKGDIPEGYSVSREKKERFSLILESASTNQTSMYLCASRTPGEKLFFGSGTQLSVL.

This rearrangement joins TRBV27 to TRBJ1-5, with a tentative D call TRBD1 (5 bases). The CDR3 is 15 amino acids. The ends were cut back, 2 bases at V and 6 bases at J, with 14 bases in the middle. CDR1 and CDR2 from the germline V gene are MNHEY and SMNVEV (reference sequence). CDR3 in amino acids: CASSLQFGGRQPQHF. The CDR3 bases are TGTGCCAGCAGTTTACAGTTCGGGGGTCGTCAGCCCCAGCATTTT.

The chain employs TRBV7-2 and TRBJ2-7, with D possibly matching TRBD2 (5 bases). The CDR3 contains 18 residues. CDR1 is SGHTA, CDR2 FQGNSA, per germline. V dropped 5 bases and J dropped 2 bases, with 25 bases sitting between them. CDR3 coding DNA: TGTGCCAGCAGCCGAGCAGGAGGCGGACGAAAGGGCCCCTACGAGCAGTACTTC. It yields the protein CASSRAGGGRKGPYEQYF.

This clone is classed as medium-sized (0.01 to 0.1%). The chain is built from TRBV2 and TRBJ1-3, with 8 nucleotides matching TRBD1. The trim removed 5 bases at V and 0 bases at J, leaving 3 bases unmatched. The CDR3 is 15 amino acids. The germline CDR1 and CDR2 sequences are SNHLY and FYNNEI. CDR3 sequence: CASSRTGNSGNTIYF. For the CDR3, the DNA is TGTGCCAGCAGTCGGACAGGGAACTCTGGAAACACCATATATTTT.

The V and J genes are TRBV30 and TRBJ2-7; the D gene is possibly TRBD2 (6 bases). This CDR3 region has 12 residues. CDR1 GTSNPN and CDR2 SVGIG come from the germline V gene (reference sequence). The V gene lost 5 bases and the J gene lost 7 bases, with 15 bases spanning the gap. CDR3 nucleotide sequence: TGTGCCTGGGACGGGGGTCGTTCGGAGCAGTACTTC. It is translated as CAWDGGRSEQYF.

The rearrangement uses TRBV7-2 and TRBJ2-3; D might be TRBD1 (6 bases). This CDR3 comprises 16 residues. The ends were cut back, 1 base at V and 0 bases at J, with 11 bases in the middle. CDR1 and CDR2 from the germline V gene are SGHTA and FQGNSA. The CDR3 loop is CASSLVPDSSTDTQYF. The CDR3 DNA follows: TGTGCCAGCAGCTTAGTGCCGGACAGTAGCACAGATACGCAGTATTTT.

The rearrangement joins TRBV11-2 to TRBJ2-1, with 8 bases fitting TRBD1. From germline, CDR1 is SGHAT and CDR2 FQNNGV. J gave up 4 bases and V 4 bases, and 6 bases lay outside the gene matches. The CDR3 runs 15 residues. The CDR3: CASSSLGTGYNEQFF. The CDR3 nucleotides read TGTGCCAGCAGCTCCCTCGGGACAGGTTACAATGAGCAGTTCTTC. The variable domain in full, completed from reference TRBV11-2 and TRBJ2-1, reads EAGVAQSPRYKIIEKRQSVAFWCNPISGHATLYWYQQILGQGPKLLIQFQNNGVVDDSQLPKDRFSAERLKGVDSTLKIQPAKLEDSAVYLCASSSLGTGYNEQFFGPGTRLTVL.

The CDR3 here is CASHPGGDPHNEQFF. The CDR3 DNA reads as TGTGCCAGCCACCCAGGGGGCGATCCTCACAATGAGCAGTTCTTC. V gene TRBV5-4 combines with J gene TRBJ2-1; 8 nucleotides match TRBD1. The CDR3 is 15 amino acids. Germline V CDR1 and CDR2: SGHNT, YYREEE (reference sequence). The trim removed 7 bases at V and 5 bases at J, leaving 11 bases unmatched. Together with reference TRBV5-4 and TRBJ2-1, the CDR3 gives the full variable domain: ETGVTQSPTHLIKTRGQQVTLRCSSQSGHNTVSWYQQALGQGPQFIFQYYREEENGRGNFPPRFSGLQFPNYSSELNVNALELDDSALYLCASHPGGDPHNEQFFGPGTRLTVL.

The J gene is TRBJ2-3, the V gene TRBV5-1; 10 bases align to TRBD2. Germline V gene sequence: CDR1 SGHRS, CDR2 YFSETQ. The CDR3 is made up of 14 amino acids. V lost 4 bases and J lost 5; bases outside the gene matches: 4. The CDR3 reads CASSTLAGVDTQYF. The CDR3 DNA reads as TGCGCCAGCAGCACCCTAGCGGGGGTAGATACGCAGTATTTT.

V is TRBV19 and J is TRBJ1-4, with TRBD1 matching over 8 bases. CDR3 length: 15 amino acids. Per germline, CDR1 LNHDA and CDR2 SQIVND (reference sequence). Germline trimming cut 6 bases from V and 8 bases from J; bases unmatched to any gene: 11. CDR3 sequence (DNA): TGTGCCAGTAGCCAATCCGGACAGGGTGACGAAAAACTGTTTTTT. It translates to CASSQSGQGDEKLFF.